Listed below are T cell receptor beta chains from one sample, sequenced in a study of cytomegalovirus exposure and HLA in healthy donors. The repertoire was sequenced with immunoSEQ multiplex PCR; TCRdb's copy has only in-frame clones and lacks some. The sample holds about 93,000 clones, roughly 79% seen once. The sequenced sample was PBMCs. These receptors were obtained from a young man in good health and CMV-seronegative. Each CDR3 is given with its conserved first and last residue. The D gene is left open where the match is weak. Size values are once, few and many counts, or a class for expanded clones, and some rows have none.

V gene	CDR3 length	D gene	clone size	J gene	CDR3 DNA	CDR3 protein
TRBV5-6	12	.	.	TRBJ2-3	TGTGCCAGCAGCTTGTGGGCGGATACGCAGTATTTT	CASSLWADTQYF
TRBV9	14	.	.	TRBJ2-1	TGTGCCAGCAGCGTAGGACAGCTCTACAATGAGCAGTTCTTC	CASSVGQLYNEQFF
TRBV7-3	15	TRBD2	few	TRBJ2-1	TGTGCCAGCAGCTTCGCGGGAGACAGTCGGAGTGAGCAGTTCTTC	CASSFAGDSRSEQFF
TRBV27	19	TRBD2	few	TRBJ2-7	TGTGCCAGCAGTTTATCGCCTCCTTCTAGCGGGGGGACCATCGTCGAGCAGTACTTC	CASSLSPPSSGGTIVEQYF
TRBV4-2	15	.	.	TRBJ2-1	TGTGCCAGCAGCCAAGAAGGCGGGGGCCGCAATGAGCAGTTCTTC	CASSQEGGGRNEQFF
TRBV5-8	15	TRBD1	.	TRBJ1-6	TGTGCCAGCAGCTCGAGGACAGGGGGTGGTTCACCCCTCCACTTT	CASSSRTGGGSPLHF
TRBV18	13	.	.	TRBJ1-6	TGTGCCAGCTCACCACAAGCCTCTTCACCCCTCCACTTT	CASSPQASSPLHF
TRBV19	15	TRBD1	.	TRBJ1-2	TGTGCCAGTAGTATAGAGGTCAGGGGGTTCTATGGCTACACCTTC	CASSIEVRGFYGYTF
TRBV29-1	13	.	.	TRBJ1-5	TGCAGCGTTGAAGACGGACTAAATCAGCCCCAGCATTTT	CSVEDGLNQPQHF
TRBV11-2	11	.	.	TRBJ1-1	TGTGCCAGCAGCTTTCTCTTTGAAGCTTTCTTT	CASSFLFEAFF